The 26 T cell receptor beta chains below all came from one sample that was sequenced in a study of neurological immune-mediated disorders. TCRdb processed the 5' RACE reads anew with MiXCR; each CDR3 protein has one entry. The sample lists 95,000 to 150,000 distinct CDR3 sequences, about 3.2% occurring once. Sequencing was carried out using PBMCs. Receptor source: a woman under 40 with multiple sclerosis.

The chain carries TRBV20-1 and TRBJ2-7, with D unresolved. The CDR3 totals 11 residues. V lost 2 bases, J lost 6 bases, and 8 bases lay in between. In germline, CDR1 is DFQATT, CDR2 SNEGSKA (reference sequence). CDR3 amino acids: CSARFLGEQYF. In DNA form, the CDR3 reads TGCAGTGCTAGATTCTTGGGCGAGCAGTACTTC.

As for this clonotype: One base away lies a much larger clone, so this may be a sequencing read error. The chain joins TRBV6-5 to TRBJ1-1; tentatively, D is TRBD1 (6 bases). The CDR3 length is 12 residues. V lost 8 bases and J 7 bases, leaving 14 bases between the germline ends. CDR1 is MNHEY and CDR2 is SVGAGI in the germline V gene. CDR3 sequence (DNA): TGTGCCAGCGGTAGGAAAGGGGGTGAAGCTTTCTTT. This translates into CASGRKGGEAFF.

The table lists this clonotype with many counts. CDR3 region: CASRKSFDTSKSYEQYF. Written as DNA, the CDR3 is TGTGCCAGCAGGAAAAGTTTTGACACCTCAAAGTCGTACGAGCAGTACTTC. The V and J genes are TRBV2 and TRBJ2-7; D is ambiguous. The CDR3 runs 17 residues. Trimming took off 6 bases at V and 4 bases at J, with 25 bases between the two ends. Per germline, CDR1 SNHLY and CDR2 FYNNEI.

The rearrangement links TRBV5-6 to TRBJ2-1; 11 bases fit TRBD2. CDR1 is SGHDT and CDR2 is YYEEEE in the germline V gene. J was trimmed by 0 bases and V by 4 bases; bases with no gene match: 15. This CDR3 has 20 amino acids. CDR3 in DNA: TGTGCCAGCAGCCCGATAGCGGGAGGGCCACCTCCCGACTCCTACAATGAGCAGTTCTTC. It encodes CASSPIAGGPPPDSYNEQFF.

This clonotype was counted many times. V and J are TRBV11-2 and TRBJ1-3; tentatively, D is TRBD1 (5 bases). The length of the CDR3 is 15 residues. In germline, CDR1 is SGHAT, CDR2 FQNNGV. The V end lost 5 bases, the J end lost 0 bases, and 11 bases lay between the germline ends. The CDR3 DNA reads TGTGCCAGCAGCCTCCGGGGGTACTCTGGAAACACCATATATTTT. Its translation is CASSLRGYSGNTIYF. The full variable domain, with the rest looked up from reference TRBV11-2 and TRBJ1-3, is EAGVAQSPRYKIIEKRQSVAFWCNPISGHATLYWYQQILGQGPKLLIQFQNNGVVDDSQLPKDRFSAERLKGVDSTLKIQPAKLEDSAVYLCASSLRGYSGNTIYFGEGSWLTVV.

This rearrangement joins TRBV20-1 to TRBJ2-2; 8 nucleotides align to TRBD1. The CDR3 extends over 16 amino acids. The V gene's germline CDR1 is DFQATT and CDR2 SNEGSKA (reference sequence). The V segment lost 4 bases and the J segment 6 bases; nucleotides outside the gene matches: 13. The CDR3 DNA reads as TGCAGTGCTAAACCCGAGAGACAGGGGTTAGCCGGGGAGCTGTTTTTT. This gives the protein CSAKPERQGLAGELFF.

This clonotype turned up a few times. CDR3 DNA sequence: TGTGCCAGCAGTGAAAGGGTAGGATTTTACAATGAGCAGTTCTTC. Amino acid sequence: CASSERVGFYNEQFF. The chain employs TRBV2 and TRBJ2-1; D unclear. Germline V gene data show CDR1 as SNHLY and CDR2 as FYNNEI. The CDR3 has 15 residues. Trimming took off 2 bases at V and 4 bases at J, with 12 bases between the two ends.

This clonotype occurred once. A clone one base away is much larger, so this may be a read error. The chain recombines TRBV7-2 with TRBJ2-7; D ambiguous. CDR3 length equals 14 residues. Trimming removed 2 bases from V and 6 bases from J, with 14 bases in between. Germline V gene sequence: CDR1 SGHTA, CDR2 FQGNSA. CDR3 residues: CASSLSRQNCEQYF. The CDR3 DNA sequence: TGTGCCAGCAGCTTATCTAGGCAGAATTGCGAGCAGTACTTC.

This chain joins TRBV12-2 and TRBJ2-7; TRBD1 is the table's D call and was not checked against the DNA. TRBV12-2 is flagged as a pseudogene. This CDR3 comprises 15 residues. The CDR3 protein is CASRLGTGGSYEQYF. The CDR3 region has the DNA TGTGCAAGTCGCTTAGGGACAGGGGGCTCCTACGAGCAGTACTTC.

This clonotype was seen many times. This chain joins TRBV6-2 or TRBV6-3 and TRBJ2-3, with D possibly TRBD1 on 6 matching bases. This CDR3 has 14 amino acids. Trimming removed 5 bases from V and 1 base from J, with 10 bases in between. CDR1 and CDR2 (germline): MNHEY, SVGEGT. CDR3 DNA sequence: TGTGCCAGCAGTCAACAGGGACGCACAGATACGCAGTATTTT. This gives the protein CASSQQGRTDTQYF.

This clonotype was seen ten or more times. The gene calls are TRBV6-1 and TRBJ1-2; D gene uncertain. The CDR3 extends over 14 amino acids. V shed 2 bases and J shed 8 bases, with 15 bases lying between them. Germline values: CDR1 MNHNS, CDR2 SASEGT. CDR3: CASSESPFGVGYTF. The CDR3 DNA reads TGTGCCAGCAGTGAATCACCATTCGGGGTGGGCTACACCTTC.

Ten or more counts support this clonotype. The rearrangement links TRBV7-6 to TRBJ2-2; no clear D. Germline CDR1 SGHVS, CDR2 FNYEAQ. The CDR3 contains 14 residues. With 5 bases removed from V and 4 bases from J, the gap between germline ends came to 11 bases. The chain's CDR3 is CASSALGVTGELFF. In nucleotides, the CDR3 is TGTGCCAGCAGCGCGCTTGGGGTCACCGGGGAGCTGTTTTTT.

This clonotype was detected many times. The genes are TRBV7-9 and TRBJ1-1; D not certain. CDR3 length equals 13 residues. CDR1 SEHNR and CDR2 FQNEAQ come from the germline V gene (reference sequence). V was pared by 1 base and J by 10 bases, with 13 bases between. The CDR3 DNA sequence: TGTGCCAGCAGCTTAGAAGGGCCGGTGGGAGCTTTCTTT. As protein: CASSLEGPVGAFF.

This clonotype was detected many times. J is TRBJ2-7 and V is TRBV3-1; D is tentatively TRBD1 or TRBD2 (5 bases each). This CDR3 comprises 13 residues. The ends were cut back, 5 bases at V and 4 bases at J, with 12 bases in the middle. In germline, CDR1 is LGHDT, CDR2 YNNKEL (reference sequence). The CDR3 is CASSSGRAYEQYF. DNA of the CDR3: TGTGCCAGCAGCTCGGGACGGGCATACGAGCAGTACTTC.

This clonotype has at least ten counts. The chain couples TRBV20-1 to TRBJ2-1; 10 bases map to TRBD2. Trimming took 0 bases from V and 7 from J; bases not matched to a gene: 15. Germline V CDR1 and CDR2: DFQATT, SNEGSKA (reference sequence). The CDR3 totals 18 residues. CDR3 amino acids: CSAREGSGGLVAGNEQFF. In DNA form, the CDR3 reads TGCAGTGCTAGAGAAGGTAGCGGGGGGCTAGTAGCCGGGAATGAGCAGTTCTTC.

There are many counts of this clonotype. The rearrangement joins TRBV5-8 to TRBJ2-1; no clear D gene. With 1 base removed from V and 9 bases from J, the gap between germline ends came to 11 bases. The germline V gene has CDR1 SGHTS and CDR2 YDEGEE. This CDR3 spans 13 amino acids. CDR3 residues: CASSLSSTREQFF. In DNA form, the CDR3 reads TGTGCCAGCAGCTTGAGTAGCACCCGTGAGCAGTTCTTC.

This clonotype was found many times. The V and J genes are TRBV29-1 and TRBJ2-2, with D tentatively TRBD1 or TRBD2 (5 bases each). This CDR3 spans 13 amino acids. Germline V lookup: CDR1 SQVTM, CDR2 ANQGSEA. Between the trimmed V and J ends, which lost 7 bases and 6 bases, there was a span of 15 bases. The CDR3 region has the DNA TGCAGCGGGTCCGGGGCTTTGGCCGGGGAGCTGTTTTTT. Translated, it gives CSGSGALAGELFF.

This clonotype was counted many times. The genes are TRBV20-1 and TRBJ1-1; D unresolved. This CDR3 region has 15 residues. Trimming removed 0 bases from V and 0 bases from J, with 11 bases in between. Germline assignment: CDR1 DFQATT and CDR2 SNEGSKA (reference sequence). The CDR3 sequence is CSARDSGRMNTEAFF. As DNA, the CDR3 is TGCAGTGCTAGAGACAGCGGACGGATGAACACTGAAGCTTTCTTT.

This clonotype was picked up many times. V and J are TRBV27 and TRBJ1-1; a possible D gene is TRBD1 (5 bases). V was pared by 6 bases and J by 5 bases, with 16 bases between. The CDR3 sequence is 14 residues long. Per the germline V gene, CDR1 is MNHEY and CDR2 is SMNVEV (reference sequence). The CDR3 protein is CASRAAGGVTEAFF. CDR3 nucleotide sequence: TGTGCCAGCAGAGCCGCAGGAGGGGTGACTGAAGCTTTCTTT.

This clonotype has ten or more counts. CDR3 DNA: TGTGCCAGTAGTCCGCGGGGGGGCCGAGGTTCACCCCTCCACTTT. It yields the protein CASSPRGGRGSPLHF. The chain carries TRBV19 and TRBJ1-6, with D possibly matching TRBD1 (6 bases). This CDR3 is 15 amino acids long. The germline gives CDR1 LNHDA, CDR2 SQIVND (reference sequence). Trimming shortened V by 5 bases and J by 9 bases, and 17 bases separated the two germline ends. Combining the CDR3 with reference TRBV19 and TRBJ1-6 gives the whole variable domain DGGITQSPKYLFRKEGQNVTLSCEQNLNHDAMYWYRQDPGQGLRLIYYSQIVNDFQKGDIAEGYSVSREKKESFPLTVTSAQKNPTAFYLCASSPRGGRGSPLHFGNGTRLTVT.

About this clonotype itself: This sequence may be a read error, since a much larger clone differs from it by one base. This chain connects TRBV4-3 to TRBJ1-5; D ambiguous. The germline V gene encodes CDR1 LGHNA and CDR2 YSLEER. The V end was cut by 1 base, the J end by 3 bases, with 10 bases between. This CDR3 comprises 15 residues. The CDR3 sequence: CASSQVAEDNQPQHF. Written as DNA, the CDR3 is TGCGCCAGCAGCCAAGTTGCCGAGGACAATCAGCCCCAGCATTTT.

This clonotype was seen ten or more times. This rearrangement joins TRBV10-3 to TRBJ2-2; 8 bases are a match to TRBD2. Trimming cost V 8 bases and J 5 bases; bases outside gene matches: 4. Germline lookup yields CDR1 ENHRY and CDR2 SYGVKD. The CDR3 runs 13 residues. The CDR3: CAILGLDTGELFF. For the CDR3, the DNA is TGTGCCATCTTGGGACTAGATACCGGGGAGCTGTTTTTT.

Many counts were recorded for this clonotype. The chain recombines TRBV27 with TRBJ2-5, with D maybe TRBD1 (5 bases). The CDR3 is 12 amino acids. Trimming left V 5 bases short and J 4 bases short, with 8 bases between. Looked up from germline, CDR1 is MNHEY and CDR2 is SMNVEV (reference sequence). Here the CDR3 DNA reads TGTGCCAGCAGTACAAGGGGAGAGACCCAGTACTTC. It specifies CASSTRGETQYF.

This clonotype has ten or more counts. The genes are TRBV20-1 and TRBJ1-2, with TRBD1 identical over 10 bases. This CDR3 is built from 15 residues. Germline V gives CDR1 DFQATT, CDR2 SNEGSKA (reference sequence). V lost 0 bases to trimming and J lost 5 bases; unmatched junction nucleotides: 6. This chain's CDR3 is CSARDGQGDGYGYTF. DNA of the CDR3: TGCAGTGCTAGAGATGGACAGGGGGATGGTTATGGCTACACCTTC.

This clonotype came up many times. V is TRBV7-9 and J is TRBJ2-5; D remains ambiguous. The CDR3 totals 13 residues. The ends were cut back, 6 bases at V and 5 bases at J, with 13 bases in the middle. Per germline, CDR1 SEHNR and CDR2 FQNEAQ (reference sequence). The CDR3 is CASSNQGRETQYF. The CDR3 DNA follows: TGTGCCAGCAGTAACCAAGGCCGTGAGACCCAGTACTTC.

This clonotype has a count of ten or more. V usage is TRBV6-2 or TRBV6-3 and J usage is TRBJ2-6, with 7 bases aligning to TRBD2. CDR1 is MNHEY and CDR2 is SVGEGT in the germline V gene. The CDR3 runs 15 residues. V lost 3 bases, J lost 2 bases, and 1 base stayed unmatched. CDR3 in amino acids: CASSYRGAGANVLTF. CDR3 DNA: TGTGCCAGCAGTTATCGGGGGGCTGGGGCCAACGTCCTGACTTTC.